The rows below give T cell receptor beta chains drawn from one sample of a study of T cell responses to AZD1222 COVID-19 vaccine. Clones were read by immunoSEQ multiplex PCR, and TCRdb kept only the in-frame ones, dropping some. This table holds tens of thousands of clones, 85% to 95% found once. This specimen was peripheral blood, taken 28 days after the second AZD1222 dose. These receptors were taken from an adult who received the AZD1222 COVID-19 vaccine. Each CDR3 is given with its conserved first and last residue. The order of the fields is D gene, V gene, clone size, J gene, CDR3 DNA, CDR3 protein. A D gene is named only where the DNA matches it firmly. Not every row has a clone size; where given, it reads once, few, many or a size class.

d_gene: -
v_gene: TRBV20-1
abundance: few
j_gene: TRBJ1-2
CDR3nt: TGCAGTGTCGGAGGGGATGGCTACACCTTC
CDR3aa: CSVGGDGYTF

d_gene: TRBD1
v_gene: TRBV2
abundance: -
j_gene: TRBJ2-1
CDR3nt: TGTGCCAGCGACCGGGACAGGGGGAGAGATGAGCAGTTCTTC
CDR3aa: CASDRDRGRDEQFF

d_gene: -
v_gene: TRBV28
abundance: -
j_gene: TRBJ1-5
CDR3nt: TGTGCCAGCAGTTTAAACTCTTGGGCAGGGCAGCCCCAGCATTTT
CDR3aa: CASSLNSWAGQPQHF

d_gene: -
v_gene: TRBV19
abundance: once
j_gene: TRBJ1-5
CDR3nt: TGTGCCAGTAGTATGGGAACCAATCAGCCCCAGCATTTT
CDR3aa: CASSMGTNQPQHF

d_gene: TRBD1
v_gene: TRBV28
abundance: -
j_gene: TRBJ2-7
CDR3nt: TGTGCCAGCACCTTGCCCGCGACAGGGAGTTACGAGCAGTACTTC
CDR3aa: CASTLPATGSYEQYF

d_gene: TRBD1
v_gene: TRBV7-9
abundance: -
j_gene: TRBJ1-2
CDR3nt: TGTGCCAGCAGCTCTGACAGGGGTGCTAACTATGGCTACACCTTC
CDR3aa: CASSSDRGANYGYTF

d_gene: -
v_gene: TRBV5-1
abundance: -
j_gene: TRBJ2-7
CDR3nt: TGCGCCAGCAGCTTGTACCGGGGAGACGCGGACGAGCAGTACTTC
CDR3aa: CASSLYRGDADEQYF

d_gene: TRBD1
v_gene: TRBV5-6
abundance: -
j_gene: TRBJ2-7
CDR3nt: TGTGCCAGCACCCAACGGACAGGGGGCTTAGGGCAGTACTTC
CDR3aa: CASTQRTGGLGQYF

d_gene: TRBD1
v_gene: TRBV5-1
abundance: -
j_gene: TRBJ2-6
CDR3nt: TGCGCCAGCAGCTCTACCGCGGGACAGGGGGGCTCTGGGGCCAACGTCCTGACTTTC
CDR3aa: CASSSTAGQGGSGANVLTF

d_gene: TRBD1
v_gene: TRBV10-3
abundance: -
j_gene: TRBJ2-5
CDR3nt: TGTGCCATCAGGAAGGACAGGGGGCAGGAGACCCAGTACTTC
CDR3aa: CAIRKDRGQETQYF

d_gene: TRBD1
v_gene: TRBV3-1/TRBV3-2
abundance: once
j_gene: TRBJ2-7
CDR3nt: TGTGCCAGCAGCCAAGGACAGGGCCACGAGCAGTACTTC
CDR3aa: CASSQGQGHEQYF

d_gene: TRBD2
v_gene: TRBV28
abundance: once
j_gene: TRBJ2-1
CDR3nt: TGTGCCAGCAATACGGGAGGTTTCTACAATGAGCAGTTCTTC
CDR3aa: CASNTGGFYNEQFF

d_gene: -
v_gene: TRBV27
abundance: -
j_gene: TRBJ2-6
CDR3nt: TGTGCCAGCACCGGGTCTGGGGCCAACGTCCTGACTTTC
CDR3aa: CASTGSGANVLTF

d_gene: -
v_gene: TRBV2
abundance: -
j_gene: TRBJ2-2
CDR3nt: TGTGCCAGCAGTGTGGCGGTCACTAGCGGGGAGCTGTTTTTT
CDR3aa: CASSVAVTSGELFF

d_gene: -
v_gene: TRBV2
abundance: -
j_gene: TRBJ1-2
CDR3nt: TGTGCCAGCAGTGAATCAGGCAGCTATGGCTACACCTTC
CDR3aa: CASSESGSYGYTF

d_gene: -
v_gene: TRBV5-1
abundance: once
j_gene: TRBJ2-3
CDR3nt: TGCGCCAGCAGCTCGGGCGGGGCGCCGGGCACAGATACGCAGTATTTT
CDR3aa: CASSSGGAPGTDTQYF

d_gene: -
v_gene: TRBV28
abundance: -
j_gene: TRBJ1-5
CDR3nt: TGTGCCAGCAGTTTCCAATTCGGGGGTGATAGCAATCAGCCCCAGCATTTT
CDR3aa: CASSFQFGGDSNQPQHF

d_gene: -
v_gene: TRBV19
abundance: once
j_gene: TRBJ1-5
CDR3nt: TGTGCCAGTAGTCCCTTCGACGGGCCCGACAATCAGCCCCAGCATTTT
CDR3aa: CASSPFDGPDNQPQHF

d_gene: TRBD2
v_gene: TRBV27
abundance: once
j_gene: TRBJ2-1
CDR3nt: TGTGCCAGCAGTCGGGAGCGGGGCTACAATGAGCAGTTCTTC
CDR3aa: CASSRERGYNEQFF

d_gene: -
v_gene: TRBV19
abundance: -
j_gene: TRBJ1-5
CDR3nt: TGTGCTACTGGGTGGAATAAAAATCAGCCCCAGCATTTT
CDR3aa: CATGWNKNQPQHF

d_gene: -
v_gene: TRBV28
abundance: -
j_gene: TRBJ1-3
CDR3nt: TGTGCCAGCAGTTTATCGGCCGGGTCTGGAAACACCATATATTTT
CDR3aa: CASSLSAGSGNTIYF

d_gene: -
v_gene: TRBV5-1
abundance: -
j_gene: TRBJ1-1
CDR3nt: TGCGCCAGCAGCTTCGACCCAATGAACACTGAAGCTTTCTTT
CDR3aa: CASSFDPMNTEAFF

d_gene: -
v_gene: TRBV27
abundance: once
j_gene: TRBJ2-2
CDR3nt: TGTGCCAGCAGTTTAGGCGGAGCTTTCGGGGAGCTGTTTTTT
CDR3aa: CASSLGGAFGELFF

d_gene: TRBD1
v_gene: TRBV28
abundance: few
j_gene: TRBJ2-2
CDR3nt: TGTGCCAGCAGTACCCGATTCTCGGACAGGGTAAACACCGGGGAGCTGTTTTTT
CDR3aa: CASSTRFSDRVNTGELFF

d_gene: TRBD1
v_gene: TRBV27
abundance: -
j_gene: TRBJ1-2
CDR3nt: TGTGCCAGCAGTTCCCTCGGGACAGGGTGGTCGAACTATGGCTACACCTTC
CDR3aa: CASSSLGTGWSNYGYTF

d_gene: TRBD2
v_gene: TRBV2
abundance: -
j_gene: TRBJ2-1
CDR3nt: TGTGCCAGCAGTGAGATGACGGCTAGCGGGCGGAGGAATGAGCAGTTCTTC
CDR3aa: CASSEMTASGRRNEQFF

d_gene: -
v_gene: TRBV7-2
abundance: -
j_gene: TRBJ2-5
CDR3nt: TGTGCCAGCAGCTTCAGCGGACTATACCAAGAGACCCAGTACTTC
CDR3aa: CASSFSGLYQETQYF

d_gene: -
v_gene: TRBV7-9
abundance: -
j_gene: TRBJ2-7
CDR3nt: TGTGCCAGCAGCCGAGGGATGTACGAGCAGTACTTC
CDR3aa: CASSRGMYEQYF

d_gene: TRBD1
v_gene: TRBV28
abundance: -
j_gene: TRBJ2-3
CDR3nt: TGTGCCAGCAGTCCCAGCCGGGACAGGGTCACAGATACGCAGTATTTT
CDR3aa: CASSPSRDRVTDTQYF

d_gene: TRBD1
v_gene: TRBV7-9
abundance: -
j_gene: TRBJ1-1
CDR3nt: TGTGCCAGCAGCGCAGACAGGGGGCGCAGCACTGAAGCTTTCTTT
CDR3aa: CASSADRGRSTEAFF

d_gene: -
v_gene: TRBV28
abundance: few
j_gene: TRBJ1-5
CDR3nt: TGTGCCAGCAGTTTCGGGGATAGCAATCAGCCCCAGCATTTT
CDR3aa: CASSFGDSNQPQHF

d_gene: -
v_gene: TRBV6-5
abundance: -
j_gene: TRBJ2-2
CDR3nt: TGTGCCAGCAGTTACAACGGCGGGAAGACCGGGGAGCTGTTTTTT
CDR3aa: CASSYNGGKTGELFF